Below, 5 T cell receptor beta chains from the same sample are listed, as sequenced in a study of blood T cells in healthy people across ages. A J-beta primer mix and a sample-barcoded 5' primer were used in a second PCR of roughly 6 to 11 cycles. TCRdb re-analysed the 5' RACE reads in MiXCR, keeping a single row per CDR3 protein. The table has hundreds of thousands of distinct CDR3 sequences, 50% to 65% seen once; the top ten hold roughly 37%. The sequenced sample consisted of blood. The receptors stem from a man of 80 years or more in good health.

A few counts support this clonotype. This sequence joins TRBV29-1 and TRBJ2-1, with 7 bases matching TRBD2. Germline CDR1 and CDR2: SQVTM and ANQGSEA. This CDR3 is 14 amino acids long. The V segment lost 4 bases and the J segment 6 bases; nucleotides outside the gene matches: 9. The DNA for the CDR3 is TGCAGCGTTGGTCGGGCTAGCGGAGGCAATGAGCAGTTCTTC. Protein sequence: CSVGRASGGNEQFF.

This clonotype was counted only a few times. Germline is not matched at one junction end, which may reflect a read error. The V and J genes are TRBV6-1 and TRBJ2-3, with 11 bases identical to TRBD2. The CDR3 sequence is 15 residues long. Per germline, CDR1 MNHNS and CDR2 SASEGT. The CDR3 spells CASSEGTSGRNTQYF. The CDR3 DNA sequence: TGCGCCAGCAGTGAAGGAACTAGCGGGAGAAATACGCAGTATTTT.

The chain joins TRBV3-1 to TRBJ1-1; D possibly corresponds to TRBD1 (6 bases). Germline assignment: CDR1 LGHDT and CDR2 YNNKEL (reference sequence). The CDR3 loop spans 14 amino acids. V was shortened by 2 bases and J by 3 bases, with 10 bases between the two germline ends. The CDR3 DNA sequence: TGTGCCAGCAGCCAAATAGCAGGGGACACTGAAGCTTTCTTT. Amino acid sequence: CASSQIAGDTEAFF.

This sequence joins TRBV4-1 and TRBJ2-5; D may be TRBD1 or TRBD2 (5 bases each). In germline, CDR1 is MGHRA, CDR2 YSYEKL. The CDR3 extends over 17 amino acids. V was trimmed by 1 base and J by 5 bases, leaving 20 bases between them. The CDR3 DNA sequence: TGCGCCAGCAGCCAAGTGGCCGGGGCACTTGGAGCGGAGACCCAGTACTTC. Its translation: CASSQVAGALGAETQYF.

The chain links TRBV20-1 to TRBJ1-1; D call uncertain. The germline V and J ends were trimmed by 7 bases and 7 bases, with 19 bases remaining between them. The CDR3 is made up of 13 amino acids. CDR1 and CDR2 (germline): DFQATT, SNEGSKA (reference sequence). CDR3 protein: CSGHPAGKGEAFF. CDR3 nucleotide sequence: TGCAGTGGGCATCCGGCGGGTAAAGGTGAAGCTTTCTTT.